Below are 6 T cell receptor beta chains sequenced from a single sample in a study of Graves' ophthalmopathy and Graves' hyperthyroidism. Amplification of the TCR beta CDR3 regions used RNA transcripts (as template). An initial RT-PCR round employing HTBI primers preceded a second-round multiplex PCR. TCRdb redid the calling of the multiplex PCR reads with MiXCR, one entry per CDR3 protein. The data hold roughly 500,000 distinct CDR3 sequences, with approximately 15% observed a single time. The sequencing input was blood. These receptors were obtained from a woman aged 30 to 39 with Graves' ophthalmopathy.

This clonotype was seen at least ten times. The J gene is TRBJ2-5, the V gene TRBV2; no clear D gene. Trimming shortened V by 0 bases and J by 8 bases, and 10 bases separated the two germline ends. In germline, CDR1 is SNHLY, CDR2 FYNNEI. The CDR3 runs 13 residues. For the CDR3, the DNA is TGTGCCAGCAGTGAAGCGCGCTCCGGAACCCAGTACTTC. Translated, it gives CASSEARSGTQYF.

The sample holds many counts of this clonotype. The chain uses TRBV18 and TRBJ1-5; unclear D gene. CDR3 size: 16 residues. The V end was cut by 3 bases, the J end by 7 bases, with 19 bases between. The V gene's germline CDR1 is KGHSH and CDR2 LQKENI. The CDR3, as DNA: TGTGCCAGCTCACCTTTTGAGGGAATTGGGTACCAGCCCCAGCATTTT. As protein: CASSPFEGIGYQPQHF.

The J gene is TRBJ1-2, the V gene TRBV2; D is undetermined. V lost 6 bases, J lost 8 bases, and 25 bases lay in between. Per germline, CDR1 SNHLY and CDR2 FYNNEI. The CDR3 covers 16 residues. CDR3 DNA sequence: TGTGCCAGCAGCCCCATGGCCCCCCGGCGGCGGCGAGGCTACACCTTC. It translates to CASSPMAPRRRRGYTF.

This clonotype was recorded a few times. The chain couples TRBV20-1 to TRBJ2-7; 14 bases align to TRBD2. The germline V gene has CDR1 DFQATT and CDR2 SNEGSKA (reference sequence). J was trimmed by 4 bases and V by 6 bases; bases with no gene match: 23. CDR3 length: 20 residues. CDR3 nucleotides: TGCAGTGCAGTACCAGGACTAGCGGGAGGAAGGGGGGTAGGTGGGTACGAGCAGTACTTC. Translated, it gives CSAVPGLAGGRGVGGYEQYF.

This clonotype was counted many times. The J gene is TRBJ2-5, the V gene TRBV6-1, with 13 bases fitting TRBD2. The CDR3 runs to 17 residues. Germline CDR1 reads MNHNS; CDR2 reads SASEGT. J lost 3 bases, V lost 5 bases, and 9 bases had no gene match. CDR3 in amino acids: CASSPPAGLAGKETQYF. In nucleotides, the CDR3 is TGTGCCAGCAGTCCCCCCGCGGGACTAGCGGGGAAAGAGACCCAGTACTTC.

V gene TRBV3-1 combines with J gene TRBJ1-6, with a weak D call TRBD1 (6 bases). The CDR3 consists of 13 residues. The V gene's germline CDR1 is LGHDT and CDR2 YNNKEL (reference sequence). V lost 0 bases to trimming and J lost 11 bases, with 8 bases between them. The CDR3 loop is CASSQERGTPLHF. The DNA of the CDR3 is TGTGCCAGCAGCCAAGAAAGGGGGACACCCCTCCACTTT.